Each of the 22 T cell receptor beta chains below was sequenced from the same sample in a study of blood T cell repertoires in COVID-19. Assay: immunoSEQ multiplex PCR; the TCRdb copy retains only in-frame clones and omits some. The sample has about 150,000 clones, 80% to 90% seen once. Sequencing was performed on peripheral blood. The receptor source for this set is a woman aged 80 or over with COVID-19, enrolled during active disease.

In its sample, this clone was seen once. The chain combines TRBV24-1 with TRBJ2-7; tentatively, D is TRBD2 (5 bases). V was trimmed by 4 bases and J by 1 base, leaving 22 bases between them. CDR1 is KGHDR, CDR2 SFDVKD, per germline. CDR3 length: 18 amino acids. CDR3 bases: TGTGCCACCAGTGACCTTTGGGGAGTTCCGCTCTATTCCTACGAGCAGTACTTC. It specifies CATSDLWGVPLYSYEQYF.

This clone was counted once. The rearrangement joins TRBV5-4 to TRBJ2-7, with 8 bases identical to TRBD2. Trimming took 5 bases from V and 5 from J; bases not matched to a gene: 9. This CDR3 has 14 amino acids. CDR1 SGHNT and CDR2 YYREEE come from the germline V gene (reference sequence). The CDR3 region is CASRAGTSPDEQYF. CDR3 in DNA: TGTGCCAGCAGAGCCGGGACTAGTCCCGACGAGCAGTACTTC.

The V gene is TRBV30, the J gene TRBJ2-7; TRBD1 matches at 8 bases. This CDR3 comprises 15 residues. Per germline, CDR1 GTSNPN and CDR2 SVGIG (reference sequence). Trimming cost V 0 bases and J 0 bases; bases outside gene matches: 4. The CDR3: CAWSVDRGYSYEQYF. CDR3 nucleotide sequence: TGTGCCTGGAGTGTCGACAGGGGATACTCCTACGAGCAGTACTTC.

CDR3 bases: TGTGCCAGCAGCCCTGGGCTAGCGGGAATCTACGAGCAGTACTTC. It codes for CASSPGLAGIYEQYF. This chain uses TRBV5-4 with TRBJ2-7; 9 bases align to TRBD2. CDR1 and CDR2 (germline): SGHNT, YYREEE (reference sequence). The CDR3 totals 15 residues. The J segment lost 3 bases and the V segment lost 4 bases, leaving 8 bases of the junction unmatched.

The V call is TRBV5-1, the J call TRBJ2-7, with D uncertain. The ends were cut back, 0 bases at V and 0 bases at J, with 7 bases in the middle. This CDR3 is built from 14 residues. Germline V lookup: CDR1 SGHRS, CDR2 YFSETQ. CDR3 loop: CASSLGGNSYEQYF. The CDR3 DNA sequence: TGCGCCAGCAGCTTGGGCGGCAACTCCTACGAGCAGTACTTC.

This chain joins TRBV6-2 or TRBV6-3 and TRBJ2-7, with 8 bases that match TRBD2. Germline CDR1 reads MNHEY; CDR2 reads SVGEGT. The CDR3 runs to 14 residues. With V trimmed by 3 bases and J by 6 bases, 7 bases remained unmatched. The CDR3 region is CASSYIGGVFEQYF. For the CDR3, the DNA is TGTGCCAGCAGTTATATCGGGGGGGTCTTCGAGCAGTACTTC.

The gene calls are TRBV11-2 and TRBJ1-1; 9 nucleotides line up with TRBD1. J gave up 4 bases and V 5 bases, and 2 bases lay outside the gene matches. The V gene's germline CDR1 is SGHAT and CDR2 FQNNGV. The CDR3 has 13 residues. The CDR3 DNA sequence: TGTGCCAGCAGCCGGGACAGGGTCACTGAAGCTTTCTTT. Translating gives CASSRDRVTEAFF.

The rearrangement links TRBV6-1 to TRBJ2-1; 8 positions match TRBD1. Germline V CDR1 and CDR2: MNHNS, SASEGT. The length of the CDR3 is 13 residues. V lost 4 bases, J lost 10 bases, and 6 bases stayed unmatched. CDR3 in amino acids: CASSADRGGEQFF. CDR3 DNA: TGTGCCAGCAGTGCCGACAGGGGAGGAGAGCAGTTCTTC.

CDR3 sequence (DNA): TGTGCCATCAGCCCCGGGACTAGCGGGAGCCCCAATGAGCAGTTCTTC. Protein sequence: CAISPGTSGSPNEQFF. The V gene is TRBV10-3, the J gene TRBJ2-1; 14 positions match TRBD2. The CDR3 runs to 16 residues. With V trimmed by 6 bases and J by 6 bases, 7 bases remained unmatched. Germline CDR1 and CDR2: ENHRY and SYGVKD.

As concerns this clone: The same CDR3 can be traced to other DNA sequences in this sample. This chain uses TRBV29-1 with TRBJ1-5; 7 bases align to TRBD1. CDR3 length equals 13 residues. Trimming removed 1 base from V and 7 bases from J; junction bases left unmatched: 4. Germline CDR1 reads SQVTM; CDR2 reads ANQGSEA. Written as DNA, the CDR3 is TGCAGCGTTGAAGGACAGGGTGGCCAGCCCCAGCATTTT. This sequence encodes CSVEGQGGQPQHF.

The chain recombines TRBV2 with TRBJ1-1, with TRBD1 identical over 8 bases. The V segment lost 2 bases and the J segment 2 bases; nucleotides outside the gene matches: 4. Germline-derived CDR1 and CDR2 are SNHLY and FYNNEI. This CDR3 spans 15 amino acids. The CDR3 DNA reads as TGTGCCAGCAGTGAAAGGACAGGGATTAACACTGAAGCTTTCTTT. This sequence encodes CASSERTGINTEAFF.

The chain is built from TRBV4-1 and TRBJ2-3; possibly TRBD1 for D (6 bases). V dropped 4 bases and J dropped 5 bases, with 10 bases sitting between them. This CDR3 is built from 13 residues. Germline V lookup: CDR1 MGHRA, CDR2 YSYEKL. The CDR3 region has the DNA TGCGCCAGCAGCCCGCCAGGGGTAGATACGCAGTATTTT. Its translation is CASSPPGVDTQYF.

The chain couples TRBV6-2 or TRBV6-3 to TRBJ2-1; tentatively, D is TRBD2 (5 bases). The V and J ends lost 6 bases and 6 bases respectively, with 24 bases between them. The CDR3 runs to 17 residues. CDR1 and CDR2 (germline): MNHEY, SVGEGT. CDR3 nucleotide sequence: TGTGCCAGCAGGTACCGACCACTAGGAATCCGGCCCAATGAGCAGTTCTTC. Amino acid sequence: CASRYRPLGIRPNEQFF.

J is TRBJ2-1 and V is TRBV27; tentatively, D is TRBD2 (6 bases). This CDR3 comprises 15 residues. Germline V gene lookup returns CDR1 MNHEY and CDR2 SMNVEV (reference sequence). V gave up 2 bases and J gave up 7 bases, with 15 bases separating them. The CDR3 sequence is CASSLNGDWRNEQFF. The CDR3 coding sequence is TGTGCCAGCAGTTTAAATGGGGACTGGAGGAATGAGCAGTTCTTC.

The V call is TRBV5-5, the J call TRBJ2-5, with D hard to call. V gave up 4 bases and J gave up 3 bases, with 4 bases separating them. This CDR3 has 11 amino acids. Germline loops: CDR1 SGHKS, CDR2 YYEKEE (reference sequence). The CDR3 DNA sequence: TGTGCCAGCAGCCCGGAAGAGACCCAGTACTTC. Translating gives CASSPEETQYF.

This chain joins TRBV27 and TRBJ2-7; a possible D gene is TRBD1 (6 bases). Germline loops: CDR1 MNHEY, CDR2 SMNVEV (reference sequence). V gave up 7 bases and J gave up 2 bases, with 21 bases separating them. The CDR3 contains 16 residues. This CDR3 reads CASILRWTALTYEQYF. The DNA for the CDR3 is TGTGCCAGCATCCTACGATGGACAGCCCTGACCTACGAGCAGTACTTC.

The count of this clone is one. Other DNA sequences in the sample encode the same CDR3. J is TRBJ1-4 and V is TRBV2; D not resolved. The CDR3 is 14 residues long. V gave up 4 bases and J gave up 7 bases, with 13 bases separating them. The germline CDR1 and CDR2 sequences are SNHLY and FYNNEI. In DNA, the CDR3 is TGTGCCAGCAGTGGACGGCAACTAAGTGAAAAACTGTTTTTT. Translated: CASSGRQLSEKLFF.

This chain connects TRBV11-2 to TRBJ1-6; D gene unclear. Germline CDR1 reads SGHAT; CDR2 reads FQNNGV. V gave up 0 bases and J gave up 10 bases, with 4 bases separating them. This CDR3 comprises 12 residues. The chain's CDR3 is CASSLDTSPLHF. The CDR3 nucleotides are TGTGCCAGCAGCTTAGATACATCACCCCTCCACTTT.

The V call is TRBV9, the J call TRBJ2-7; D is ambiguous. This CDR3 is built from 15 residues. Per germline, CDR1 SGDLS and CDR2 YYNGEE. Deletions cut 4 bases from V and 0 bases from J, with 14 bases between. The CDR3 loop reads CASSPFRLSSYEQYF. The CDR3 DNA is TGTGCCAGCAGCCCTTTCCGACTTAGCTCCTACGAGCAGTACTTC.

The V and J genes are TRBV24-1 and TRBJ2-5; 12 positions agree with TRBD2. The CDR3 covers 17 residues. Trimming took 2 bases from V and 1 from J; bases not matched to a gene: 4. CDR1 and CDR2 (germline): KGHDR, SFDVKD. In nucleotides, the CDR3 is TGTGCCACCAGTGATTCTGGACTAGCGGGGTCCCAAGAGACCCAGTACTTC. It codes for CATSDSGLAGSQETQYF.

This clone was found a few times. The V and J genes are TRBV7-2 and TRBJ2-2; D unresolved. Trimming removed 3 bases from V and 4 bases from J, with 3 bases in between. The CDR3 consists of 12 residues. In germline, CDR1 is SGHTA, CDR2 FQGNSA. The CDR3 protein is CASSLATGELFF. CDR3 nucleotide sequence: TGTGCCAGCAGCTTGGCCACCGGGGAGCTGTTTTTT.

The chain couples TRBV5-1 to TRBJ1-1; 8 bases agree with TRBD1. Germline CDR1 and CDR2: SGHRS and YFSETQ. The CDR3 runs 16 residues. The trim removed 2 bases at V and 4 bases at J, leaving 10 bases unmatched. The CDR3 DNA follows: TGCGCCAGCAGCTTTGCCCCCCAGGGGGCAAGCACTGAAGCTTTCTTT. Amino acids: CASSFAPQGASTEAFF.